The 26 T cell receptor beta chains below come from one sample, sequenced in a study of low-dose radiotherapy and immunotherapy resistance in tumors. Covering alpha and beta chains, TRAV- and TRBV-specific primers were used for the first-strand cDNA. The authors amplified TCRs for about 20 PCR cycles with a constant-region primer and a V-primer adapter. Using its own MiXCR run on the reads, TCRdb lists one record per CDR3 protein. The sample includes around 79,000 distinct CDR3 sequences, approximately 20% of them seen just once. Documented time point: before trial treatment. Sequences were derived from PBMCs, sampled before treatment. These receptor sequences come from a male donor with prostate cancer.

This clonotype was counted at least ten times. This sequence joins TRBV12-3 or TRBV12-4 and TRBJ2-5, with D perhaps assigned TRBD1 or TRBD2 (5 bases each). Trimming pared 6 bases from V and 0 bases from J, leaving 17 bases between. This CDR3 is built from 16 residues. The CDR3 coding sequence is TGTGCCAGCAGGGCCTCCGGGACCGTTAACCAAGAGACCCAGTACTTC. This translates into CASRASGTVNQETQYF.

This chain connects TRBV9 to TRBJ1-3; D not certain. The germline gives CDR1 SGDLS, CDR2 YYNGEE. Trimming removed 4 bases from V and 2 bases from J, with 10 bases in between. The CDR3 is made up of 14 amino acids. In nucleotides, the CDR3 is TGTGCCAGCAGCCCCTGGCAGGCTGGAAACACCATATATTTT. This translates into CASSPWQAGNTIYF.

This clonotype was seen a handful of times. This rearrangement joins TRBV12-3 or TRBV12-4 to TRBJ1-1; a possible D gene is TRBD1 (6 bases). The CDR3 is 14 residues long. V lost 3 bases and J 4 bases, leaving 12 bases between the germline ends. DNA for the CDR3: TGTGCCAGCAGTTTGGGGGGCTCGGGCACTGAAGCTTTCTTT. This translates into CASSLGGSGTEAFF.

This clonotype showed up many times. This chain links TRBV3-1 with TRBJ2-1; the D gene is possibly TRBD2 (6 bases). CDR1 LGHDT and CDR2 YNNKEL come from the germline V gene (reference sequence). Deletions cut 0 bases from V and 4 bases from J, with 13 bases between. CDR3 length: 16 residues. The CDR3 nucleotides are TGTGCCAGCAGCCAAGATAGTGGCGGGGCGTACAATGAGCAGTTCTTC. Amino acid sequence: CASSQDSGGAYNEQFF.

Ten or more counts support this clonotype. The chain carries TRBV7-6 and TRBJ2-7; 8 bases map to TRBD1. Germline CDR1 is SGHVS and CDR2 is FNYEAQ. J was trimmed by 2 bases and V by 1 base; bases with no gene match: 1. CDR3 length: 14 residues. CDR3 residues: CASSLDRGAYEQYF. The CDR3, as DNA: TGTGCCAGCAGCTTAGACAGGGGGGCCTACGAGCAGTACTTC.

This clonotype was recorded at least ten times. The rearrangement links TRBV2 to TRBJ1-1; no definite D call. Germline V CDR1 and CDR2: SNHLY, FYNNEI. This CDR3 contains 13 residues. Trimming shortened V by 1 base and J by 4 bases, and 7 bases separated the two germline ends. The CDR3 DNA sequence: TGTGCCAGCAGTGAAGTGGAGGGCACTGAAGCTTTCTTT. As protein: CASSEVEGTEAFF.

In this sample, this clonotype turned up many times. The J gene is TRBJ2-7, the V gene TRBV12-3 or TRBV12-4; 8 nucleotides match TRBD1. The CDR3 loop spans 14 amino acids. The trim removed 4 bases at V and 3 bases at J, leaving 5 bases unmatched. CDR3 DNA: TGTGCCAGCAGTTATGTCGGACAGGGCTACGAGCAGTACTTC. It specifies CASSYVGQGYEQYF.

This clonotype appeared many times. The chain joins TRBV6-5 to TRBJ2-2; perhaps TRBD1 as D (6 bases). Trimming shortened V by 2 bases and J by 3 bases, and 7 bases separated the two germline ends. The CDR3 contains 14 residues. CDR1 and CDR2 from the germline V gene are MNHEY and SVGAGI. CDR3 amino acids: CASSYGTHTGELFF. The CDR3 coding sequence is TGTGCCAGCAGTTACGGGACACACACCGGGGAGCTGTTTTTT.

This clonotype was recorded many times. This sequence joins TRBV2 and TRBJ2-7, with TRBD2 matching 13 bases. CDR1 SNHLY and CDR2 FYNNEI come from the germline V gene. The CDR3 length is 14 residues. V lost 8 bases and J lost 6; bases outside the gene matches: 7. The CDR3 reads CASGGLAGVGEQYF. The DNA for the CDR3 is TGTGCCAGCGGAGGACTAGCGGGAGTCGGCGAGCAGTACTTC.

This clonotype appeared many times. CDR3 nucleotide sequence: TGTGCCAGCACAACGACTAGCGGCCAATACAATGAGCAGTTCTTC. Encoded protein: CASTTTSGQYNEQFF. This rearrangement joins TRBV7-2 to TRBJ2-1; 9 bases are a match to TRBD2. After removal of 7 bases from V and 4 bases from J, the junction contained 8 bases not matched to a gene. The CDR3 spans 15 residues. The germline gives CDR1 SGHTA, CDR2 FQGNSA.

The table lists this clonotype with many counts. This chain uses TRBV29-1 with TRBJ2-1; tentatively, D is TRBD2 (6 bases). CDR3 length: 12 amino acids. Trimming shortened V by 7 bases and J by 2 bases, and 9 bases separated the two germline ends. CDR1 is SQVTM, CDR2 ANQGSEA, per germline. CDR3 coding DNA: TGCAGCGGAGGCGGGACCTACAATGAGCAGTTCTTC. The encoded protein is CSGGGTYNEQFF.

This clonotype was found many times. The chain has TRBV29-1 and TRBJ1-3; 9 nucleotides align to TRBD1. This CDR3 contains 12 residues. CDR1 and CDR2 from the germline V gene are SQVTM and ANQGSEA. J gave up 8 bases and V 7 bases, and 6 bases lay outside the gene matches. The CDR3 region has the DNA TGCAGCGCTAAACAGGGGGCGTACACCATATATTTT. It codes for CSAKQGAYTIYF.

This clonotype was detected many times. V is TRBV9 and J is TRBJ2-1, with D perhaps matching TRBD2 (5 bases). This CDR3 region has 12 residues. The ends were cut back, 0 bases at V and 10 bases at J, with 8 bases in the middle. Germline values: CDR1 SGDLS, CDR2 YYNGEE. The CDR3 DNA reads as TGTGCCAGCAGCGTAGCTGGACTCGAGCAGTTCTTC. Its translation is CASSVAGLEQFF.

The genes are TRBV19 and TRBJ1-5; D gene uncertain. The CDR3 extends over 15 amino acids. Trimming took off 0 bases at V and 7 bases at J, with 13 bases between the two ends. Germline V gene lookup returns CDR1 LNHDA and CDR2 SQIVND (reference sequence). The CDR3 DNA reads as TGTGCCAGTAGTATAGATCCCCGGCGGCTGCAGCCCCAGCATTTT. Translation gives CASSIDPRRLQPQHF.

This clonotype was detected a few times. The chain recombines TRBV25-1 with TRBJ1-1, with D possibly being TRBD1 (6 bases). V was trimmed by 3 bases and J by 6 bases, leaving 11 bases between them. The CDR3 contains 13 residues. Germline loops: CDR1 MGHDK, CDR2 SYGVNS. The CDR3 DNA follows: TGTGCCAGCAGTGAGCCGGGGGCCCCTGAAGCTTTCTTT. This encodes CASSEPGAPEAFF.

The table lists this clonotype with many counts. The chain carries TRBV2 and TRBJ2-2, with a tentative D call TRBD2 (5 bases). The CDR3 has 13 residues. The germline CDR1 and CDR2 sequences are SNHLY and FYNNEI. Trimming shortened V by 6 bases and J by 4 bases, and 9 bases separated the two germline ends. The CDR3 DNA sequence: TGTGCCAGCAGATTGGCGGGCACCGGGGAGCTGTTTTTT. Its protein is CASRLAGTGELFF.

In its sample, this clonotype was seen many times. This chain uses TRBV20-1 with TRBJ2-1; D not certain. V was shortened by 3 bases and J by 8 bases, with 8 bases between the two germline ends. This CDR3 region has 11 residues. Per the germline V gene, CDR1 is DFQATT and CDR2 is SNEGSKA (reference sequence). The CDR3 loop is CSASQGYEQFF. CDR3 nucleotides: TGCAGTGCTAGTCAAGGGTATGAGCAGTTCTTC.

This clonotype showed up many times. V is TRBV2 and J is TRBJ1-1; D unresolved. The CDR3 is 14 amino acids. CDR1 is SNHLY and CDR2 is FYNNEI in the germline V gene. With 5 bases removed from V and 7 bases from J, the gap between germline ends came to 17 bases. Here the CDR3 DNA reads TGTGCCAGCAGTTACCGGACGGGGAGAGATGAAGCTTTCTTT. This gives the protein CASSYRTGRDEAFF.

This clonotype was counted at least ten times. This chain joins TRBV5-5 and TRBJ1-2; weak D call: TRBD1 (5 bases). Per germline, CDR1 SGHKS and CDR2 YYEKEE (reference sequence). V dropped 2 bases and J dropped 1 base, with 18 bases sitting between them. There are 17 residues in the CDR3. For the CDR3, the DNA is TGTGCCAGCAGCTTAGGTATTGGGACCCAAAATAACTATGGCTACACCTTC. It is translated as CASSLGIGTQNNYGYTF.

This clonotype came up many times. The chain carries TRBV10-3 and TRBJ2-7; D possibly matches TRBD1 or TRBD2 (5 bases each). The CDR3 is 16 residues long. V shed 2 bases and J shed 2 bases, with 16 bases lying between them. CDR1 is ENHRY, CDR2 SYGVKD, per germline. CDR3 region: CAISEANPGPTYEQYF. DNA for the CDR3: TGTGCCATCAGTGAGGCAAATCCGGGACCGACCTACGAGCAGTACTTC.

This clonotype came up many times. In DNA, the CDR3 is TGTGCCAGCAGTTTAGGTGGCGGGGGGACTAATGAAAAACTGTTTTTT. It encodes CASSLGGGGTNEKLFF. This chain joins TRBV27 and TRBJ1-4; D might be TRBD1 (5 bases). Germline V gives CDR1 MNHEY, CDR2 SMNVEV (reference sequence). Trimming took off 2 bases at V and 2 bases at J, with 12 bases between the two ends. This CDR3 contains 16 residues.

CDR3 sequence: CASSRQSTDTQYF. DNA for the CDR3: TGCGCCAGCAGCCGACAGAGCACAGATACGCAGTATTTT. The J gene is TRBJ2-3, the V gene TRBV5-1; a weak D match, TRBD1 (5 bases). Germline loops: CDR1 SGHRS, CDR2 YFSETQ. The CDR3 has 13 residues. V lost 4 bases and J lost 0, with 6 bases in between.

In the case of this clonotype: With a much larger clone just one base away, this may be a read error. The J gene is TRBJ2-7, the V gene TRBV7-2; D may be TRBD2 (5 bases). This CDR3 is built from 13 residues. Trimming shortened V by 3 bases and J by 7 bases, and 13 bases separated the two germline ends. The germline CDR1 and CDR2 sequences are SGHTA and FQGNSA. CDR3 in amino acids: CASSFQRKREQYF. The CDR3 DNA reads as TGTGCCAGCAGCTTTCAGCGGAAAAGGGAGCAGTACTTC.

There are a few counts of this clonotype. The V and J genes are TRBV20-1 and TRBJ1-5; D unresolved. The CDR3 loop spans 14 amino acids. Trimming pared 1 base from V and 0 bases from J, leaving 7 bases between. Per germline, CDR1 DFQATT and CDR2 SNEGSKA (reference sequence). Written as DNA, the CDR3 is TGCAGTGCTAGAGGGGGTGTTAGCAATCAGCCCCAGCATTTT. Its protein is CSARGGVSNQPQHF.

On this clonotype itself: A much larger clone sits a single nucleotide away, making a read error possible. V is TRBV20-1 and J is TRBJ2-1; D call uncertain. CDR3 size: 11 residues. Germline-derived CDR1 and CDR2 are DFQATT and SNEGSKA (reference sequence). V lost 6 bases, J lost 10 bases, and 13 bases lay in between. This CDR3 is CSAKNLYEQFF. The CDR3 DNA reads as TGCAGTGCGAAAAACCTCTACGAGCAGTTCTTC.

This clonotype was seen many times. The chain combines TRBV7-8 with TRBJ2-7, with D unclear. This CDR3 has 14 amino acids. CDR1 is SGHVS, CDR2 FQNEAQ, per germline. V dropped 5 bases and J dropped 0 bases, with 11 bases sitting between them. The CDR3: CASSLSGISYEQYF. CDR3 nucleotides: TGTGCCAGCAGCCTGAGTGGGATCTCCTACGAGCAGTACTTC. Full variable domain (missing parts from reference TRBV7-8 and TRBJ2-7): GAGVSQSPRYKVAKRGQDVALRCDPISGHVSLFWYQQALGQGPEFLTYFQNEAQLDKSGLPSDRFFAERPEGSVSTLKIQRTQQEDSAVYLCASSLSGISYEQYFGPGTRLTVT.